The clone carrying this T cell receptor (beta chain) was counted at least ten times. From around 500 ng of total RNA, TCR beta-specific cDNA was reverse-transcribed using a constant-region primer. TCR beta libraries came from three nested multiplex PCR rounds using slightly modified ARM-PCR. In TCRdb, the multiplex PCR reads were re-called with MiXCR into one record per CDR3 protein. The sample yields approximately 45,000 distinct CDR3 sequences, more than 70% seen once. Extraction of RNA together with DNA used roughly 20-33 mg of unsorted bulk tissue. The sample is drawn from a study of tumor-infiltrating lymphocytes in primary liver carcinoma. The specimen sequenced was tumor-adjacent normal liver tissue. This receptor was obtained from a woman under 40 with primary liver carcinoma and hepatitis B virus infection.

The CDR3 bases are TGTGCCAGCAGCTCAGCTAGCGGGAGTAGGACCCAGTACTTC. Translating it yields CASSSASGSRTQYF. The chain uses TRBV11-2 and TRBJ2-5, with 10 bases fitting TRBD2. CDR1 is SGHAT, CDR2 FQNNGV, per germline. V shed 4 bases and J 7 bases; nucleotides not matched to a gene: 6. The CDR3 runs to 14 residues.